Presented here are 3 T cell receptor beta chains from one specimen sequenced in a study of graft-versus-host responses after intestinal transplantation. Clones were read by immunoSEQ multiplex PCR, and TCRdb kept only the in-frame ones, dropping some. The table has about 100,000 clones, about nine tenths seen once; the top ten hold 0.18%. No antigens are known for them. The sample was unstimulated CD4+ T cells sorted from spleen or lymph node cells, taken before transplant. These receptors originate from a human donor who was the organ donor for an intestinal transplant.

This chain joins TRBV2 and TRBJ1-4; D is perhaps TRBD1 (5 bases). V was clipped by 7 bases and J by 7 bases, with 16 bases between them. This CDR3 spans 14 amino acids. The germline gives CDR1 SNHLY, CDR2 FYNNEI. The CDR3 nucleotides read TGTGCCAGCACCCTAACAGGTTCGGGTGAAAAACTGTTTTTT. Translating it yields CASTLTGSGEKLFF.

The chain joins TRBV28 to TRBJ1-5; TRBD1 matches at 11 bases. Germline values: CDR1 MDHEN, CDR2 SYDVKM. V trimming: 8 bases; J trimming: 6 bases; junction bases outside the gene matches: 6. The CDR3 has 14 residues. The chain's CDR3 is CASHGTGGIQPQHF. CDR3 nucleotide sequence: TGTGCCAGCCATGGGACAGGGGGAATTCAGCCCCAGCATTTT.

The chain carries TRBV4-1 and TRBJ2-1; 13 nucleotides align to TRBD2. CDR1 MGHRA and CDR2 YSYEKL come from the germline V gene. This CDR3 contains 16 residues. After removal of 4 bases from V and 4 bases from J, the junction contained 4 bases not matched to a gene. CDR3 amino acids: CASSPPGLAGYNEQFF. In DNA, the CDR3 is TGCGCCAGCAGCCCGCCGGGACTAGCGGGGTACAATGAGCAGTTCTTC.